This T cell receptor (beta chain) is drawn from a study of early T cells in non-severe SARS-CoV-2 infection. V lost 4 bases and J lost 5, with 15 bases in between. CDR3 length: 15 amino acids. TCRdb reprocessed the 5' RACE reads via MiXCR and lists one record per CDR3 protein. The sample has fewer than 100,000 distinct CDR3 sequences, over 10% seen once; the top ten hold around 2.4%. The clonotype was recovered from an adult who was a healthcare worker with PCR-confirmed SARS-CoV-2 infection or an uninfected control (not recorded which). The chain couples TRBV23-1 to TRBJ2-1; maybe TRBD2 (6 bases). TRBV23-1 is flagged as an ORF with uncertain function. The sequenced sample was whole blood. The CDR3 coding sequence is TGCGCCAGCAGTCCCTTCGGGACTCACGACAATGAGCAGTTCTTC. Translation gives CASSPFGTHDNEQFF.